These T cell receptor beta chains were read from a single sample in a study of vaccination effects on CD4 cells after COVID-19. Their target antigens are unknown. The repertoire was sequenced with immunoSEQ multiplex PCR; TCRdb's copy has only in-frame clones and lacks some. The sample has about 21,000 clones, 65% to 75% seen once. This specimen consisted of CD4+ T cells from PBMCs cultured with HCoV-NL63 spike peptides, obtained before COVID-19 vaccination. The receptors derive from a human donor who received a COVID-19 vaccine. CDR3s include the opening cysteine and the closing phenylalanine or tryptophan. The D gene is left open where the match is weak. The size entry is marked missing in some rows and otherwise reads once, few, many or a size class.

CDR3 protein: CASSYGRGLRFRPLHF; CDR3 DNA: TGTGCCAGCAGTTACGGGCGGGGCCTGAGGTTTAGGCCCCTCCACTTT; clone size: NA; J gene: TRBJ1-6; D gene: NA; V gene: TRBV6-2/TRBV6-3
CDR3 protein: CASSQARGNTIYF; CDR3 DNA: TGCGCCAGCAGCCAAGCTCGGGGAAACACCATATATTTT; clone size: few; J gene: TRBJ1-3; D gene: NA; V gene: TRBV4-1
CDR3 protein: CASSLPGLAGSGDKNIQYF; CDR3 DNA: TGCGCCAGCAGCTTACCGGGACTAGCGGGGAGTGGGGACAAAAACATTCAGTACTTC; clone size: NA; J gene: TRBJ2-4; D gene: TRBD2; V gene: TRBV5-1
CDR3 protein: CAISESITGELFF; CDR3 DNA: TGTGCCATCAGTGAGTCCATAACCGGGGAGCTGTTTTTT; clone size: NA; J gene: TRBJ2-2; D gene: NA; V gene: TRBV10-3
CDR3 protein: CASSYTGQGYTF; CDR3 DNA: TGCGCCAGCAGCTATACAGGGCAGGGCTACACCTTC; clone size: NA; J gene: TRBJ1-2; D gene: NA; V gene: TRBV5-1
CDR3 protein: CASSGGPGSNTEAFF; CDR3 DNA: TGCGCCAGCAGCGGTGGGCCAGGGTCGAACACTGAAGCTTTCTTT; clone size: NA; J gene: TRBJ1-1; D gene: NA; V gene: TRBV5-1
CDR3 protein: CASSLGGGRVEKLFF; CDR3 DNA: TGTGCCAGCAGCTTAGGGGGGGGGCGCGTTGAAAAACTGTTTTTT; clone size: NA; J gene: TRBJ1-4; D gene: NA; V gene: TRBV7-9
CDR3 protein: CASSSQGETEAFF; CDR3 DNA: TGTGCCAGCAGCTCTCAGGGGGAAACTGAAGCTTTCTTT; clone size: NA; J gene: TRBJ1-1; D gene: TRBD1; V gene: TRBV11-3
CDR3 protein: CASRPGTGLKTQYF; CDR3 DNA: TGTGCCAGCAGGCCCGGGACAGGGTTAAAGACCCAGTACTTC; clone size: NA; J gene: TRBJ2-5; D gene: TRBD1; V gene: TRBV6-6
CDR3 protein: CASSQGDRGYEQYF; CDR3 DNA: TGTGCCAGCAGCCAAGGGGACAGGGGCTACGAGCAGTACTTC; clone size: NA; J gene: TRBJ2-7; D gene: TRBD1; V gene: TRBV3-1/TRBV3-2
CDR3 protein: CASSQAGGSSYEQYF; CDR3 DNA: TGTGCCAGTAGCCAAGCGGGAGGGTCCTCCTACGAGCAGTACTTC; clone size: NA; J gene: TRBJ2-7; D gene: TRBD2; V gene: TRBV19
CDR3 protein: CSATPWRAQYF; CDR3 DNA: TGCAGTGCTACGCCGTGGCGAGCCCAGTACTTC; clone size: NA; J gene: TRBJ2-5; D gene: NA; V gene: TRBV20-1
CDR3 protein: CASSQDWGYQETQYF; CDR3 DNA: TGCGCCAGCAGCCAAGATTGGGGGTACCAAGAGACCCAGTACTTC; clone size: NA; J gene: TRBJ2-5; D gene: NA; V gene: TRBV4-3
CDR3 protein: CASSLVSGGSLYNEQFF; CDR3 DNA: TGTGCCAGCAGCTTAGTAAGCGGGGGGTCTTTATACAATGAGCAGTTCTTC; clone size: NA; J gene: TRBJ2-1; D gene: TRBD2; V gene: TRBV7-2